This T cell receptor beta chain was sequenced during a study of CD8+ T cells in alopecia areata. Treatment here: oral pan-JAK inhibitor, 5-10 mg twice daily. This clone came up a few times. Its target is not known. Reverse transcribed after extraction, RNA yielded cDNA as the sequencing template. TCRdb's table, derived via immunoSEQ multiplex PCR, lists solely in-frame clones and lacks some. The sample shows roughly 200,000 clones, around three fifths of them seen only once. Study results and caveats: Amid tofacitinib therapy, many expanded lesional clones stayed present in scalp and blood. Sequenced scalp T cells also include alphabeta T cells resident in normal skin.

The CDR3 is 14 amino acids. The germline V gene has CDR1 MGHDK and CDR2 SYGVNS. Trimming took off 2 bases at V and 6 bases at J, with 10 bases between the two ends. The sequencing used CD8+ T cells sorted from blood, collected at week 24, from a patient treated with tofacitinib. The receptor comes from a human donor with alopecia areata. The chain has TRBV25-1 and TRBJ1-4; possibly TRBD1 for D (5 bases). The CDR3 nucleotides are TGTGCCAGCAGTGAAGGACACAGAGATGAAAAACTGTTTTTT. Translating gives CASSEGHRDEKLFF.